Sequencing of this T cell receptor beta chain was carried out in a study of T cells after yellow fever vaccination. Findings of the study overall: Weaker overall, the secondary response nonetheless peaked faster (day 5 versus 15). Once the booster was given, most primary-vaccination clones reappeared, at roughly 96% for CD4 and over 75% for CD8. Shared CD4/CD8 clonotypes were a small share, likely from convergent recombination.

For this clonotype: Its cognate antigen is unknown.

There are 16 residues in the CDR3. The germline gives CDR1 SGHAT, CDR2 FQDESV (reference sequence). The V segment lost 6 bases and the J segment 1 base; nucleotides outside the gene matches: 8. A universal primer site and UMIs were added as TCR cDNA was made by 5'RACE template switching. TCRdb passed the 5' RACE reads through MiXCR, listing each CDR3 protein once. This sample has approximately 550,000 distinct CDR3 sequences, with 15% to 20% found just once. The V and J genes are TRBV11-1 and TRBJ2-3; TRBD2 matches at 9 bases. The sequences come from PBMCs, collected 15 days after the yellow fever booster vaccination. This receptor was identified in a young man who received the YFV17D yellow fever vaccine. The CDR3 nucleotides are TGTGCCAGCAGTACTGGGACTAGCAAGCGCACAGATACGCAGTATTTT. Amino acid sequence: CASSTGTSKRTDTQYF.